Each of the 17 T cell receptor beta chains below was sequenced from the same sample in a study of cytotoxic CD8 clonotypes in ibrutinib-treated CLL. Repertoires were generated with immunoSEQ multiplex PCR, while TCRdb's copy carries only in-frame clones and drops some. The sample holds about 50,000 clones, about 57% seen once. The material was PBMCs, obtained after 24 months of ibrutinib treatment. Receptors were obtained from a human donor with chronic lymphocytic leukemia.

The chain combines TRBV5-1 with TRBJ2-3; a weak D match, TRBD1 (6 bases). There are 15 residues in the CDR3. Trimming took 3 bases from V and 5 from J, leaving 16 bases between them. Germline CDR1 and CDR2: SGHRS and YFSETQ. CDR3 nucleotides: TGCGCCAGCAGCTACCCGGGACAAGGCAAAGATACGCAGTATTTT. Its protein is CASSYPGQGKDTQYF.

This clone was detected a few times. The V and J genes are TRBV7-8 and TRBJ2-1; D is perhaps TRBD2 (5 bases). The germline V and J ends were trimmed by 5 bases and 3 bases, with 11 bases remaining between them. The CDR3 runs 14 residues. Germline values: CDR1 SGHVS, CDR2 FQNEAQ. The CDR3 is CASSHRAGYNEQFF. Written as DNA, the CDR3 is TGTGCCAGCAGCCACCGCGCGGGCTACAATGAGCAGTTCTTC.

Turning to this clone: One junction end disagrees with the germline gene, perhaps due to a read error. The chain carries TRBV30 and TRBJ2-2; D is unclear. Germline CDR1 GTSNPN, CDR2 SVGIG (reference sequence). This CDR3 is 13 amino acids long. CDR3 nucleotide sequence: TGTGCCTGCAGTGTGGGGTTAAGCGGGGAGCTGTTTTTT. Translation gives CACSVGLSGELFF.

Worth noting for this clone: A read error may account for a junction end that differs from germline. The chain couples TRBV7-9 to TRBJ2-7; D not resolved. This CDR3 spans 13 amino acids. The germline V gene has CDR1 SEHNR and CDR2 FQNEAQ (reference sequence). The CDR3 nucleotides are TGTGCCAGCAGCTTAGGTTCGAGGCAAGACCTAATTTTC. Translation: CASSLGSRQDLIF.

The rearrangement joins TRBV5-1 to TRBJ2-1, with 8 bases aligning to TRBD2. Germline CDR1 and CDR2: SGHRS and YFSETQ. V lost 5 bases to trimming and J lost 1 base; unmatched junction nucleotides: 2. This CDR3 has 14 amino acids. CDR3 in DNA: TGCGCCAGCAGGCCGGGGGGGTCCTACAATGAGCAGTTCTTC. Translated: CASRPGGSYNEQFF.

This clone was seen a few times. The chain links TRBV19 to TRBJ1-2; 9 bases map to TRBD1. Germline trimming cut 7 bases from V and 2 bases from J; bases unmatched to any gene: 8. The V gene's germline CDR1 is LNHDA and CDR2 SQIVND (reference sequence). This CDR3 contains 15 residues. CDR3 sequence reads: CASTRTGTGNYGYTF. The CDR3 DNA sequence: TGTGCCAGTACTCGCACCGGGACAGGGAACTATGGCTACACCTTC.

The chain joins TRBV15 to TRBJ2-5; 7 bases match TRBD2. J lost 2 bases, V lost 8 bases, and 5 bases had no gene match. Germline CDR1 is LNHNV and CDR2 is YYDKDF (reference sequence). The CDR3 is 13 residues long. This CDR3 is CATRLGGQETQYF. The CDR3 region has the DNA TGTGCCACCCGGCTGGGGGGGCAAGAGACCCAGTACTTC.

By frequency in the sample, this clone is medium-sized. V and J are TRBV4-1 and TRBJ1-2, with TRBD1 as a possible D gene (5 bases). The germline CDR1 and CDR2 sequences are MGHRA and YSYEKL. The CDR3 is made up of 14 amino acids. The ends were cut back, 2 bases at V and 4 bases at J, with 11 bases in the middle. For the CDR3, the DNA is TGCGCCAGCAGCCAATCGACAGTCAGCTATGGCTACACCTTC. Translation gives CASSQSTVSYGYTF.

In its sample, this clone was seen a few times. This chain connects TRBV6-5 to TRBJ2-7; 8 bases align to TRBD1. This CDR3 spans 11 amino acids. Germline CDR1 is MNHEY and CDR2 is SVGAGI. The V segment lost 2 bases and the J segment 11 bases; nucleotides outside the gene matches: 2. The CDR3 loop reads CASSYGQGEYF. The CDR3 nucleotides are TGTGCCAGCAGTTACGGACAGGGAGAGTACTTC.

This clone was picked up a small number of times. V gene TRBV29-1 combines with J gene TRBJ2-3; 9 nucleotides align to TRBD1. Germline V gene sequence: CDR1 SQVTM, CDR2 ANQGSEA. V trimming: 4 bases; J trimming: 3 bases; junction bases outside the gene matches: 2. This CDR3 is 13 amino acids long. This chain's CDR3 is CSVGGQGTDTQYF. In DNA, the CDR3 is TGCAGCGTTGGGGGACAGGGTACAGATACGCAGTATTTT.

The CDR3 loop is CASNRRTVTEAFF. The CDR3 DNA is TGTGCCAGCAACCGCCGCACGGTCACTGAAGCTTTCTTT. This rearrangement joins TRBV6-1 to TRBJ1-1; D is uncertain. The germline V gene has CDR1 MNHNS and CDR2 SASEGT. The CDR3 runs 13 residues. The V and J ends lost 7 bases and 4 bases respectively, with 13 bases between them.

CDR3 loop: CASSRLAGGGNTQYF. CDR3 DNA sequence: TGTGCCAGCAGTCGACTAGCGGGGGGAGGGAATACGCAGTATTTT. The V gene is TRBV6-5, the J gene TRBJ2-3, with 13 positions matching TRBD2. The germline V gene has CDR1 MNHEY and CDR2 SVGAGI. V lost 5 bases, J lost 7 bases, and 6 bases stayed unmatched. This CDR3 has 15 residues.

This clone was seen ten or more times. The chain uses TRBV18 and TRBJ1-6; no definite D call. CDR1 is KGHSH and CDR2 is LQKENI in the germline V gene. This CDR3 has 14 residues. V gave up 3 bases and J gave up 7 bases, with 10 bases separating them. CDR3 sequence reads: CASSPRQDNSPLHF. In DNA form, the CDR3 reads TGTGCCAGCTCACCTCGGCAGGACAATTCACCCCTCCACTTT.

This clone rates as medium-sized. This rearrangement joins TRBV4-1 to TRBJ2-7, with D perhaps TRBD2 (5 bases). With 0 bases removed from V and 5 bases from J, the gap between germline ends came to 11 bases. The length of the CDR3 is 14 residues. Per germline, CDR1 MGHRA and CDR2 YSYEKL. CDR3 bases: TGCGCCAGCAGCCAAGAAGGCCCCGGGGACGAGCAGTACTTC. Translating gives CASSQEGPGDEQYF.

The chain links TRBV5-3 to TRBJ2-5; 9 bases agree with TRBD2. TRBV5-3 is an ORF for which the function is uncertain. The CDR3 sequence is 16 residues long. With V trimmed by 1 base and J by 2 bases, 6 bases remained unmatched. CDR3 amino acids: CARSLYSGGLQETQYF. The CDR3 DNA sequence: TGTGCCAGAAGCTTGTACAGCGGGGGGCTTCAAGAGACCCAGTACTTC.

Regarding this clone: Germline is not matched at one junction end, which may reflect a read error. The chain joins TRBV11-2 to TRBJ2-5; D assignment may be TRBD1 or TRBD2 (6 bases each). The CDR3 has 15 residues. Germline loops: CDR1 SGHAT, CDR2 FQNNGV. The CDR3 nucleotides read TGTGCCAGCAGCATAGACACGGGGGCCCGAGAGACCCAGTACTTC. Translated: CASSIDTGARETQYF.

The V gene is TRBV2, the J gene TRBJ2-2; the D gene could be TRBD1 or TRBD2 (6 bases each). The CDR3 extends over 16 amino acids. V lost 8 bases to trimming and J lost 1 base, with 17 bases between them. Germline CDR1 and CDR2: SNHLY and FYNNEI. CDR3: CASGTGALWNTGELFF. The CDR3 DNA follows: TGTGCCAGCGGGACGGGGGCCCTCTGGAACACCGGGGAGCTGTTTTTT. The entire variable domain, with the rest obtained from reference TRBV2 and TRBJ2-2, is as follows: EPEVTQTPSHQVTQMGQEVILRCVPISNHLYFYWYRQILGQKVEFLVSFYNNEISEKSEIFDDQFSVERPDGSNFTLKIRSTKLEDSAMYFCASGTGALWNTGELFFGEGSRLTVL.